This passage covers 26 T cell receptor beta chains from one sample sequenced in a study of CD8+ T cells in alopecia areata. Treatment defined: oral pan-JAK inhibitor, 5-10 mg twice daily. Sequencing templates came from extracted RNA that was reverse transcribed into cDNA. Using immunoSEQ multiplex PCR, the repertoire was profiled, and TCRdb retains in-frame clones only, with some absent. The sample shows 210,000 or so clones, 66% of them seen only once. The sample was CD4+ T cells sorted from blood, taken between weeks 43 and 45, from a patient treated with tofacitinib. Receptors originate from a human donor with alopecia areata.

The genes are TRBV5-1 and TRBJ2-7; the D gene is possibly TRBD1 (6 bases). Trimming stripped 0 bases from V and 7 bases from J, with 14 bases between. From germline, CDR1 is SGHRS and CDR2 YFSETQ. The CDR3 is 14 residues long. This chain's CDR3 is CASSLGQAFGEQYF. The CDR3 nucleotides read TGCGCCAGCAGCTTGGGACAGGCCTTTGGGGAGCAGTACTTC.

Notes on this clone: The same CDR3 also results from other DNA sequences found in this sample. V usage is TRBV29-1 and J usage is TRBJ2-7, with 7 bases aligning to TRBD2. Germline V CDR1 and CDR2: SQVTM, ANQGSEA. J gave up 3 bases and V 6 bases, and 2 bases lay outside the gene matches. The CDR3 runs 11 residues. CDR3 residues: CSVGEGYEQYF. CDR3 in DNA: TGCAGCGTCGGGGAGGGCTACGAGCAGTACTTC.

This chain uses TRBV29-1 with TRBJ2-7; D not certain. This CDR3 has 11 amino acids. Germline lookup yields CDR1 SQVTM and CDR2 ANQGSEA. Between the trimmed V and J ends, which lost 4 bases and 4 bases, there was a span of 8 bases. CDR3: CSVVLGYEQYF. CDR3 bases: TGCAGCGTTGTGCTGGGGTACGAGCAGTACTTC.

The chain uses TRBV6-5 and TRBJ1-1; D remains unclear. The CDR3 is 14 amino acids. Germline values: CDR1 MNHEY, CDR2 SVGAGI. Deletions cut 0 bases from V and 2 bases from J, with 7 bases between. Written as DNA, the CDR3 is TGTGCCAGCAGTTACTCGCGGGCCAACACTGAAGCTTTCTTT. Residues: CASSYSRANTEAFF.

The chain uses TRBV18 and TRBJ2-1, with D possibly TRBD2 on 6 matching bases. Germline-derived CDR1 and CDR2 are KGHSH and LQKENI. Trimming took 2 bases from V and 5 from J, leaving 19 bases between them. The CDR3 has 17 amino acids. CDR3 nucleotides: TGTGCCAGCTCACCAACCCTAGCGCACCCTAAGGACAATGAGCAGTTCTTC. It is translated as CASSPTLAHPKDNEQFF.

This clone was seen more than once but under ten times. The chain links TRBV30 to TRBJ1-5, with TRBD1 matching over 10 bases. From germline, CDR1 is GTSNPN and CDR2 SVGIG (reference sequence). The junction had 3 bases not matched to a gene; V was cut back by 3 bases and J by 7 bases. The CDR3 runs to 13 residues. Here the CDR3 reads CAWSRDRGQPQHF. The CDR3 coding sequence is TGTGCCTGGAGCCGGGACAGGGGACAGCCCCAGCATTTT.

The V and J genes are TRBV2 and TRBJ2-7; 8 bases map to TRBD1. In germline, CDR1 is SNHLY, CDR2 FYNNEI. J lost 4 bases, V lost 5 bases, and 4 bases had no gene match. This CDR3 contains 13 residues. CDR3 DNA: TGTGCCAGCAGTCAACAGGGGGATTACGAGCAGTACTTC. Translation gives CASSQQGDYEQYF.

As to this clone: Within the sample, other DNA sequences also encode this same CDR3. This chain joins TRBV29-1 and TRBJ2-7; 9 positions agree with TRBD1. The junction had 2 bases not matched to a gene; V was cut back by 3 bases and J by 2 bases. The CDR3 covers 13 residues. Germline lookup yields CDR1 SQVTM and CDR2 ANQGSEA. CDR3 protein: CSVEGQGAYEQYF. CDR3 coding DNA: TGCAGCGTTGAGGGACAGGGTGCCTACGAGCAGTACTTC.

This clone was detected only once. The V and J genes are TRBV5-1 and TRBJ1-1, with 8 bases matching TRBD1. The CDR3 loop spans 15 amino acids. Germline assignment: CDR1 SGHRS and CDR2 YFSETQ. Trimming at V came to 4 bases and at J to 1 base, leaving 6 bases not matched to a gene. The CDR3 sequence: CASSVGQGKNTEAFF. CDR3 nucleotide sequence: TGCGCCAGCAGCGTAGGACAGGGAAAGAACACTGAAGCTTTCTTT.

The rearrangement uses TRBV5-1 and TRBJ1-1, with a weak D call TRBD1 (5 bases). V gave up 5 bases and J gave up 6 bases, with 14 bases separating them. CDR1 and CDR2 (germline): SGHRS, YFSETQ. The CDR3 is made up of 13 amino acids. The DNA for the CDR3 is TGCGCCAGCAGGGGCAGGGCGGGCGCTGAAGCTTTCTTT. Translating it yields CASRGRAGAEAFF.

Turning to this clone: This same CDR3 is encoded by further DNA sequences in the sample. The chain is built from TRBV5-1 and TRBJ1-1; D is ambiguous. The CDR3 is 13 residues long. Germline V lookup: CDR1 SGHRS, CDR2 YFSETQ. V was clipped by 0 bases and J by 2 bases, with 5 bases between them. For the CDR3, the DNA is TGCGCCAGCAGCTTGGAGGCCAACACTGAAGCTTTCTTT. Translating it yields CASSLEANTEAFF.

There are a few counts of this clone. V and J are TRBV29-1 and TRBJ1-2; possible D gene TRBD1, 5 bases. V was clipped by 4 bases and J by 6 bases, with 9 bases between them. The CDR3 spans 11 residues. Germline V lookup: CDR1 SQVTM, CDR2 ANQGSEA. In DNA form, the CDR3 reads TGCAGCGTTGTAGGGGTAAATGGCTACACCTTC. It translates to CSVVGVNGYTF.

This chain connects TRBV19 to TRBJ1-1; TRBD1 is a possible D gene (5 bases). The CDR3 is 14 amino acids. The ends were cut back, 3 bases at V and 0 bases at J, with 8 bases in the middle. Germline-derived CDR1 and CDR2 are LNHDA and SQIVND (reference sequence). The CDR3 nucleotides read TGTGCCAGTAGTATCCGGGGGTTGAACACTGAAGCTTTCTTT. It yields the protein CASSIRGLNTEAFF.

V gene TRBV11-2 combines with J gene TRBJ1-1; 8 bases fit TRBD1. The CDR3 totals 14 residues. Germline V gives CDR1 SGHAT, CDR2 FQNNGV. The V segment lost 2 bases and the J segment 4 bases; nucleotides outside the gene matches: 3. The CDR3 loop reads CASSLKTGGTEAFF. CDR3 bases: TGTGCCAGCAGCTTAAAAACAGGGGGCACTGAAGCTTTCTTT.

The gene calls are TRBV30 and TRBJ2-7; D possibly corresponds to TRBD1 (6 bases). The CDR3 contains 14 residues. Germline V gives CDR1 GTSNPN, CDR2 SVGIG (reference sequence). V shed 5 bases and J shed 3 bases, with 17 bases lying between them. The CDR3 protein is CAWGQSRGFYEQYF. The CDR3 DNA follows: TGTGCCTGGGGACAGAGTCGGGGTTTCTACGAGCAGTACTTC.

The V and J genes are TRBV30 and TRBJ1-2, with 10 bases aligning to TRBD1. Germline assignment: CDR1 GTSNPN and CDR2 SVGIG (reference sequence). Trimming removed 1 base from V and 3 bases from J; junction bases left unmatched: 11. The CDR3 is 17 residues long. Written as DNA, the CDR3 is TGTGCCTGGAGTGCCTTCAGGACAGGGGGGTCTGACTATGGCTACACCTTC. It translates to CAWSAFRTGGSDYGYTF.

V gene TRBV30 combines with J gene TRBJ1-5; 9 bases match TRBD1. Germline V gene lookup returns CDR1 GTSNPN and CDR2 SVGIG (reference sequence). V gave up 3 bases and J gave up 7 bases; unmatched junction bases: 10. The length of the CDR3 is 15 residues. The DNA for the CDR3 is TGTGCCTGGAGCGCCGGGACAGGGATAATCCAGCCCCAGCATTTT. Translated, it gives CAWSAGTGIIQPQHF.

This rearrangement joins TRBV27 to TRBJ2-5; 7 nucleotides align to TRBD1. The CDR3 totals 14 residues. The V and J ends lost 4 bases and 7 bases, in that order; junction bases with no gene match: 9. Germline CDR1 reads MNHEY; CDR2 reads SMNVEV (reference sequence). The CDR3 nucleotides are TGTGCCAGCAGTTCGACAGGGTCCGTGGGGACCCAGTACTTC. Protein sequence: CASSSTGSVGTQYF.

The chain employs TRBV29-1 and TRBJ2-7; D possibly corresponds to TRBD2 (5 bases). The ends were cut back, 7 bases at V and 4 bases at J, with 17 bases in the middle. This CDR3 has 13 residues. Looked up from germline, CDR1 is SQVTM and CDR2 is ANQGSEA. CDR3 nucleotides: TGCAGCGCAGATATGGGTTCGGGATACGAGCAGTACTTC. This encodes CSADMGSGYEQYF.

This clone was detected once. The V gene is TRBV18, the J gene TRBJ2-2; the D is unclear. The V gene lost 0 bases and the J gene lost 7 bases, with 6 bases spanning the gap. Germline V gene lookup returns CDR1 KGHSH and CDR2 LQKENI. This CDR3 is built from 13 residues. The CDR3 region has the DNA TGTGCCAGCTCACCACCGCGTATCGGGGAGCTGTTTTTT. The encoded protein is CASSPPRIGELFF.

The chain employs TRBV9 and TRBJ1-5; 7 bases match TRBD1. Germline CDR1 reads SGDLS; CDR2 reads YYNGEE. This CDR3 is built from 15 residues. Losses at the gene ends were 4 bases for V and 1 base for J; bases not matched to a gene: 5. Here the CDR3 reads CASSPTGVSNQPQHF. The CDR3 DNA is TGTGCCAGCAGCCCTACAGGGGTGAGCAATCAGCCCCAGCATTTT. The complete variable domain, with remaining parts taken from reference TRBV9 and TRBJ1-5, reads DSGVTQTPKHLITATGQRVTLRCSPRSGDLSVYWYQQSLDQGLQFLIQYYNGEERAKGNILERFSAQQFPDLHSELNLSSLELGDSALYFCASSPTGVSNQPQHFGDGTRLSIL.

The V call is TRBV13, the J call TRBJ2-2; D is possibly TRBD2 (5 bases). The V gene lost 2 bases and the J gene lost 7 bases, with 11 bases spanning the gap. The CDR3 spans 14 residues. The germline CDR1 and CDR2 sequences are PRHDT and FYEKMQ (reference sequence). The CDR3: CASSLRPGGGELFF. Here the CDR3 DNA reads TGTGCCAGCAGCTTACGGCCCGGAGGCGGGGAGCTGTTTTTT.

Comments on this clone: This may come from a read error, since a much larger clone is one base off. Other DNA sequences in the sample encode the same CDR3. V is TRBV12-5 and J is TRBJ2-2; either TRBD1 or TRBD2 may supply D (5 bases each). Germline V gene lookup returns CDR1 LGHNT and CDR2 FRNRAP. Deletions cut 8 bases from V and 2 bases from J, with 9 bases between. This CDR3 has 13 residues. The CDR3 sequence: CASCRDNTGELFF. The CDR3 DNA follows: TGTGCTAGTTGCCGGGACAACACCGGGGAGCTGTTTTTT.

The CDR3 spells CSGQGTNYGYTF. Here the CDR3 DNA reads TGCAGCGGACAGGGAACTAACTATGGCTACACCTTC. V is TRBV29-1 and J is TRBJ1-2; TRBD1 matches 7 bases. J was trimmed by 0 bases and V by 7 bases; bases with no gene match: 2. From germline, CDR1 is SQVTM and CDR2 ANQGSEA. The CDR3 has 12 amino acids. The entire variable domain, with the rest obtained from reference TRBV29-1 and TRBJ1-2, is as follows: SAVISQKPSRDICQRGTSLTIQCQVDSQVTMMFWYRQQPGQSLTLIATANQGSEATYESGFVIDKFPISRPNLTFSTLTVSNMSPEDSSIYLCSGQGTNYGYTFGSGTRLTVV.

Concerning this clone: This CDR3 is also generated by other DNA sequences in the sample. The V call is TRBV29-1, the J call TRBJ1-1; perhaps TRBD1 as D (6 bases). Trimming stripped 4 bases from V and 1 base from J, with 10 bases between. CDR1 and CDR2 (germline): SQVTM, ANQGSEA. This CDR3 comprises 13 residues. CDR3 sequence (DNA): TGCAGCGTTGTAGGACAGCGGAACACTGAAGCTTTCTTT. This codes for CSVVGQRNTEAFF.

V and J are TRBV5-1 and TRBJ2-1, with a tentative D call TRBD2 (6 bases). V was shortened by 0 bases and J by 6 bases, with 16 bases between the two germline ends. The CDR3 loop spans 16 amino acids. The germline gives CDR1 SGHRS, CDR2 YFSETQ. CDR3 in amino acids: CASSLGQGGWGNEQFF. The CDR3 DNA follows: TGCGCCAGCAGCTTGGGGCAGGGAGGTTGGGGCAATGAGCAGTTCTTC.